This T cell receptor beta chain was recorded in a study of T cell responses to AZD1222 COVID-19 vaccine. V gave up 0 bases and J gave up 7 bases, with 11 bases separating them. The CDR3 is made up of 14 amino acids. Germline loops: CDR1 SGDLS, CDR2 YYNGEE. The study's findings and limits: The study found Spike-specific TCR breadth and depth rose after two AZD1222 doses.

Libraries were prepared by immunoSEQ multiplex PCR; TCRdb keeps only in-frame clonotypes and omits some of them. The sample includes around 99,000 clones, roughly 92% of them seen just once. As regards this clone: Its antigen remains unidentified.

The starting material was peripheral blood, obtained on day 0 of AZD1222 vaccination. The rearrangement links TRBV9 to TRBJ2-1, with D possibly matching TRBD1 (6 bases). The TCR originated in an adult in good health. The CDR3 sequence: CASSVATGSNEQFF. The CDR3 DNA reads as TGTGCCAGCAGCGTAGCTACAGGGTCTAATGAGCAGTTCTTC.